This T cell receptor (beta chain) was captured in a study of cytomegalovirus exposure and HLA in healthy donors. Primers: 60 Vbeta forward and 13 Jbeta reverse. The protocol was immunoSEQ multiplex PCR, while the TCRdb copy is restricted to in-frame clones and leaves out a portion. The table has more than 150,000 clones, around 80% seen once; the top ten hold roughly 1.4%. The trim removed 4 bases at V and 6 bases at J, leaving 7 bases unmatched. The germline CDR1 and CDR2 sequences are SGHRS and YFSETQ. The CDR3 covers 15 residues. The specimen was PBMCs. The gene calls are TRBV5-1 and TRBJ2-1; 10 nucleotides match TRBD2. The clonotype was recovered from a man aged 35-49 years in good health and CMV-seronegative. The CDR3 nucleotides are TGCGCCAGCAGCATGGGACTAGCGCTTGCCAATGAGCAGTTCTTC. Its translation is CASSMGLALANEQFF. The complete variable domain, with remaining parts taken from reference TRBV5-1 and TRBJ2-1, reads KAGVTQTPRYLIKTRGQQVTLSCSPISGHRSVSWYQQTPGQGLQFLFEYFSETQRNKGNFPGRFSGRQFSNSRSEMNVSTLELGDSALYLCASSMGLALANEQFFGPGTRLTVL.